This is a list of T cell receptor beta chains from one sample in a study of blood T cell repertoires in COVID-19. Only in-frame clones appear in the TCRdb table, and some are missing; sequencing was by immunoSEQ multiplex PCR. The sample has approximately 140,000 clones, roughly four fifths seen once. The sequenced material came from peripheral blood. These receptors all stem from a man older than 75 with acute or convalescent COVID-19. The CDR3 runs from the conserved cysteine through the conserved F or W. D genes are given only for firm matches. Only part of the rows carry a size: once, few, many, or a class if the clone is expanded.

clone_size j_call d_call v_call cdr3_nt cdr3_aa
once TRBJ2-3 - TRBV5-4 TGTGCCAGCAGCGTGGACTCCCAAGATACGCAGTATTTT CASSVDSQDTQYF
few TRBJ2-7 TRBD1 TRBV18 TGTGCCAGCTCACCAACAGGGGGTACCTACGAGCAGTACTTC CASSPTGGTYEQYF
- TRBJ2-7 - TRBV11-3 TGTGCCAGCAGCTTACTTCCTGAGCAGTACTTC CASSLLPEQYF
- TRBJ2-7 - TRBV20-1 TGCAGTGCTAGCGCTTCGAGAGAGCAGTACTTC CSASASREQYF
- TRBJ1-1 - TRBV18 TGTGCCAGCTCACTTTCGGGGATCTCTGAAGCTTTCTTT CASSLSGISEAFF
- TRBJ1-5 - TRBV19 TGTGCCAGTAGTCTCCCAGGACAGCCCCAGCATTTT CASSLPGQPQHF
- TRBJ2-3 TRBD1 TRBV4-2 TGTGCCAGCAGCCGCCCGACAGGGGGCTTAACAGATACGCAGTATTTT CASSRPTGGLTDTQYF
- TRBJ2-3 - TRBV19 TGTGCCAGTAGTTCCGGGGTTTTGGATACGCAGTATTTT CASSSGVLDTQYF
- TRBJ1-4 - TRBV28 TGTGCCAGCAGTTCGAGGGCTGAAAAACTGTTTTTT CASSSRAEKLFF
- TRBJ2-4 - TRBV2 TGTGTCAGCAGTGACCCCTACAAAAACATTCAGTACTTC CVSSDPYKNIQYF
- TRBJ1-1 TRBD1 TRBV5-1 TGCGCCAGCAGAGGACAGGGGGCTATGAACACTGAAGCTTTCTTT CASRGQGAMNTEAFF
- TRBJ2-5 - TRBV2 TGTGCCAGCAGTGCCAGGGTGTTTTCAGAGACCCAGTACTTC CASSARVFSETQYF
- TRBJ2-7 TRBD2 TRBV7-2 TGTGCCAGCAGCTTAGGGCTAGCGGGGGGATACGAGCAGTACTTC CASSLGLAGGYEQYF
- TRBJ2-7 - TRBV20-1 TGCAGTGCTAGAGATGCCAGGGGTGTGCACTTC CSARDARGVHF
- TRBJ2-2 - TRBV7-3 TGTGCCAGCAGCTTAATTCCGCGCGGAGGGGAGCTGTTTTTT CASSLIPRGGELFF
- TRBJ2-3 - TRBV7-9 TGTGCCAGCAGCTTAGCGAGTACAGATACGCAGTATTTT CASSLASTDTQYF
few TRBJ2-2 - TRBV12-3/TRBV12-4 TGTGCCAGCAGCTTTCTACTACTCGGGGAGCTGTTTTTT CASSFLLLGELFF
- TRBJ1-1 TRBD1 TRBV7-3 TGTGCCAGCAGCATAATGGCAGGGGGGACGAACACTGAAGCTTTCTTT CASSIMAGGTNTEAFF
few TRBJ1-5 TRBD1 TRBV3-1/TRBV3-2 TGTGCCAGCAGCCAAGCTACAGGGGTAAATCAGCCCCAGCATTTT CASSQATGVNQPQHF
- TRBJ1-5 - TRBV28 TGTGCCAGCAGGGTTAGCGATCAGCCCCAGCATTTT CASRVSDQPQHF
- TRBJ2-2 TRBD1 TRBV2 TGTGCCAGCAGTGAAGAGGGATTATATGGGACAGGGGTCAGCGGGGAGCTGTTTTTT CASSEEGLYGTGVSGELFF
- TRBJ1-4 TRBD1 TRBV28 TGTGCCAGCAGTCCGGGGGGACAGGCTAAGGAAAAACTGTTTTTT CASSPGGQAKEKLFF
few TRBJ2-5 TRBD2 TRBV5-1 TGCGCCAGCAGCTTGGGACTAGCGGGGGCTCAAGAGACCCAGTACTTC CASSLGLAGAQETQYF
few TRBJ1-6 - TRBV9 TGTGCCAGCAGCGTAAGGGGGGGAAATTCACCCCTCCACTTT CASSVRGGNSPLHF
- TRBJ1-2 - TRBV5-4 TGTGCCAGCAGCCTGGGAACAGGTGGAACGGTTGGAAACTATGGCTACACCTTC CASSLGTGGTVGNYGYTF
- TRBJ2-1 TRBD1 TRBV18 TGTGCCAGCTCACCAGGGACAGGGGGCCATTGGTTCTTC CASSPGTGGHWFF
once TRBJ2-7 TRBD1 TRBV19 TGTGCCACCGCCGACAGGGGAACCTACGAGCAGTACTTC CATADRGTYEQYF
- TRBJ1-3 - TRBV7-3 TGTGCCAGCAGCTTGCAACAAGGAAACACCATATATTTT CASSLQQGNTIYF
- TRBJ2-6 - TRBV5-4 TGTGCCAGCAGCTCGCTTCGGTCCTCTGGGGCCAACGTCCTGACTTTC CASSSLRSSGANVLTF
- TRBJ1-1 - TRBV9 TGTGCCAGCAGCGTAGGAGGTCGGGTCACTGAAGCTTTCTTT CASSVGGRVTEAFF
- TRBJ1-4 - TRBV19 TGTGCCAGTACCCCGAAAGAGGGTGCCCTGTTTTTT CASTPKEGALFF
few TRBJ2-4 TRBD1 TRBV7-9 TGTGCCAGCAGCTTGGGGACAGGGGGATCCAAAAACATTCAGTACTTC CASSLGTGGSKNIQYF
- TRBJ2-5 TRBD2 TRBV28 TGTGCCAGCAGTTTGCTAGGACTAGCGGGGAGAGACCAGTACTTC CASSLLGLAGRDQYF
- TRBJ1-2 - TRBV5-6 TGTGCCAGCAGCCGCGCCTATGGCTACACCTTC CASSRAYGYTF
- TRBJ1-2 - TRBV7-9 TGTGCCAGCAGCTTTGGGGGCCACTATGGCTACACCTTC CASSFGGHYGYTF
- TRBJ1-5 - TRBV19 TGTGCCAGTAGTTTTTCAACGGGTCAGCCCCAGCATTTT CASSFSTGQPQHF
- TRBJ2-3 - TRBV5-4 TGTGCCAGCAGCCTCCAGACAGGCACAGATACGCAGTATTTT CASSLQTGTDTQYF
- TRBJ1-2 TRBD1 TRBV24-1 TGTGCCACCAGTGATCCGCGACAGGGGGCCTATGGCTACACCTTC CATSDPRQGAYGYTF
- TRBJ1-2 - TRBV5-1 TGCGCCAGCACTCGACGGGTACGGGGCTATGGCTACACCTTC CASTRRVRGYGYTF
- TRBJ1-5 - TRBV7-8 TGTGCCAGCAGCTTAGGGCAGAGCGTGAGCAATCAGCCCCAGCATTTT CASSLGQSVSNQPQHF
- TRBJ1-5 - TRBV6-5 TGTGCCAGCAGTTACGTCTCCTCGGGGCCCCAGCATTTT CASSYVSSGPQHF
- TRBJ1-2 - TRBV24-1 TGTGCCACCGCAAGCTCCTATGGCTACACCTTC CATASSYGYTF
- TRBJ1-6 - TRBV4-2 TGTGCCAGCAGCCCCAACAGGAATTCACCCCTCCACTTT CASSPNRNSPLHF
- TRBJ2-7 - TRBV10-3 TGTGCCATGGGCGGGGTTATCTACGAGCAGTACTTC CAMGGVIYEQYF
once TRBJ1-5 - TRBV7-8 TGTGCCAGCAGCTTAGCAGATGGGGCAGGGGAATCCCAGCATTTT CASSLADGAGESQHF
- TRBJ2-2 - TRBV4-3 TGCGCCAGCAGCCAAGGACTAGTTGCCGGGGAGCTGTTTTTT CASSQGLVAGELFF
- TRBJ2-5 - TRBV7-2 TGTGCCAGCAGCTTAGGGACAGCGGAGACCCAGTACTTC CASSLGTAETQYF
- TRBJ1-4 - TRBV7-9 TGTGCCAGCAGCCAGGAAAAACTGTTTTTT CASSQEKLFF
- TRBJ1-4 - TRBV25-1 TGTGCCAGCAGTGATTGGACAGTATGGTTTTTT CASSDWTVWFF
few TRBJ2-2 - TRBV7-3 TGTGCCAGCAGCTTTGCAGGGGTTAACACCGGGGAGCTGTTTTTT CASSFAGVNTGELFF
- TRBJ2-3 TRBD2 TRBV9 TGTGCCAGCAGCCCAGGGTGGGGGCTAGCGGGGGGCTCAGATACGCAGTATTTT CASSPGWGLAGGSDTQYF
few TRBJ2-2 - TRBV18 TGTGCCAGCTCACCAAACAGCGGAGGGGAGTTTTTT CASSPNSGGEFF
- TRBJ2-5 TRBD2 TRBV4-1 TGCGCCAGCAGCCAACGAATGAATAGCGGGGACCAAGAGACCCAGTACTTC CASSQRMNSGDQETQYF
- TRBJ2-7 - TRBV18 TGTGCCAGCTCACCAAAGAGGGGGTCCGACGAGCAGTACTTC CASSPKRGSDEQYF
- TRBJ2-7 TRBD1 TRBV19 TGTGCCAGTAGTACGAGACCTCGGGACAGCTACGAGCAGTACTTC CASSTRPRDSYEQYF
- TRBJ1-4 - TRBV18 TGTGCCAGCTCACCACAGAGGGCCTCTAATGAAAAACTGTTTTTT CASSPQRASNEKLFF
- TRBJ2-2 - TRBV2 TGTGCCAGCAGCCGCGGGGGCCTAAACACCGGGGAGCTGTTTTTT CASSRGGLNTGELFF
- TRBJ1-5 TRBD1 TRBV2 TGTGCCAGCAGGATGACAGGGGGCGGCAATCAGCCCCAGCATTTT CASRMTGGGNQPQHF
- TRBJ2-5 - TRBV2 TGTGCCAGCAGTGAAGAGCGCCAAGAGACCCAGTACTTC CASSEERQETQYF